The sample holds many counts of the clone carrying this T cell receptor (beta chain). Antigen unknown. This sample was taken from a study of regulatory T cells in long-lasting Graves disease. Study-level background: The study counted Graves' disease as persistent given over 5 years of antithyroid drugs and positive TSH receptor antibodies.

Study findings and constraints: New patients shared fewer public clonotypes (about 970) than persistent patients did (around 2,700).

The TCR beta library used iRepertoire HTBI primers with Arm-PCR amplification of CDR3. TCRdb reanalysed the multiplex PCR reads using MiXCR and keeps one entry per CDR3 protein. The repertoire holds some 440,000 distinct CDR3 sequences, with around 21% as singletons. Per germline, CDR1 ENHRY and CDR2 SYGVKD. The V gene end was trimmed by 8 bases and the J gene end by 7 bases; junction bases not matched to a gene: 5. The CDR3 spans 12 residues. Regarding time point: persistent/refractory GD, antithyroid drugs over 5 years with positive TRAb. PBMC RNA served as the TCR library source. The material was peripheral blood mononuclear cells (PBMCs), obtained when the disease was refractory, from a patient treated with antithyroid drugs. This clonotype was sampled from a female donor with Graves disease. This chain joins TRBV10-3 and TRBJ2-7, with 10 nucleotides matching TRBD1. The CDR3 reads CAIGQGVVEQYF. The CDR3 nucleotides read TGTGCCATCGGACAGGGGGTAGTGGAGCAGTACTTC.